The 26 T cell receptor beta chains presented below share a single source sample, sequenced in a study of blood T cell repertoires in COVID-19. Assay used: immunoSEQ multiplex PCR; TCRdb lists only in-frame clones, some missing. The sample consists of more than 200,000 clones, 88% of them appearing once. Sequencing was carried out using peripheral blood. The receptors shown here come from a man in his forties with acute or convalescent COVID-19.

The chain has TRBV27 and TRBJ1-2, with D unresolved. V was shortened by 7 bases and J by 8 bases, with 23 bases between the two germline ends. The CDR3 length is 15 residues. From germline, CDR1 is MNHEY and CDR2 SMNVEV (reference sequence). CDR3 protein: CASTTTSRKHEGYTF. In nucleotides, the CDR3 is TGTGCCAGCACCACTACGTCAAGGAAACATGAAGGCTACACCTTC.

This chain joins TRBV10-3 and TRBJ1-5; D gene ambiguous. V shed 2 bases and J shed 11 bases, with 10 bases lying between them. Germline loops: CDR1 ENHRY, CDR2 SYGVKD. This CDR3 has 12 residues. The CDR3 here is CAISEGRKAQHF. Here the CDR3 DNA reads TGTGCCATCAGTGAGGGGAGGAAGGCCCAGCATTTT.

CDR3 loop: CASSPGQGTSGYTF. In nucleotides, the CDR3 is TGTGCCAGCAGCCCCGGACAGGGCACGAGTGGCTACACCTTC. This chain links TRBV6-5 with TRBJ1-2; 8 bases are shared with TRBD1. Unmatched junction bases numbered 10, after V lost 6 bases and J lost 7 bases. Germline V gene data show CDR1 as MNHEY and CDR2 as SVGAGI. This CDR3 has 14 amino acids.

The V gene is TRBV20-1, the J gene TRBJ2-1; D unresolved. The CDR3 loop spans 14 amino acids. The ends were cut back, 3 bases at V and 0 bases at J, with 9 bases in the middle. CDR1 and CDR2 (germline): DFQATT, SNEGSKA (reference sequence). The CDR3 nucleotides are TGCAGTGCTAGTCCTCCTAGCTCCTACAATGAGCAGTTCTTC. Its protein is CSASPPSSYNEQFF.

V gene TRBV19 combines with J gene TRBJ1-5; 7 bases are a match to TRBD1. CDR1 is LNHDA and CDR2 is SQIVND in the germline V gene (reference sequence). The CDR3 has 16 residues. V gave up 3 bases and J gave up 2 bases; unmatched junction bases: 7. This CDR3 reads CASSMEGQRRNQPQHF. CDR3 DNA: TGTGCCAGTAGTATGGAGGGACAGCGCCGCAATCAGCCCCAGCATTTT.

The chain employs TRBV18 and TRBJ2-7; a possible D gene is TRBD1 (7 bases). V was cut by 1 base and J by 7 bases, with 11 bases left in between. CDR1 KGHSH and CDR2 LQKENI come from the germline V gene. The CDR3 length is 13 residues. Here the CDR3 DNA reads TGTGCCAGCTCACCACAGGGGGCGGGGGAGCAGTACTTC. Translation gives CASSPQGAGEQYF.

The rearrangement uses TRBV11-2 and TRBJ1-3; D not resolved. V lost 6 bases and J 2 bases, leaving 8 bases between the germline ends. Per the germline V gene, CDR1 is SGHAT and CDR2 is FQNNGV. The CDR3 extends over 13 amino acids. The CDR3 spells CASRLPAGNTIYF. Here the CDR3 DNA reads TGTGCCAGCAGACTCCCGGCTGGAAACACCATATATTTT.

V is TRBV11-3 and J is TRBJ2-5, with 9 bases fitting TRBD1. J lost 5 bases, V lost 5 bases, and 9 bases had no gene match. The CDR3 consists of 15 residues. CDR1 is SGHNT, CDR2 YENEEA, per germline. In DNA, the CDR3 is TGTGCCAGCAGCCACCGGACAGGGGCATGGGAGACCCAGTACTTC. As protein: CASSHRTGAWETQYF.

The rearrangement joins TRBV5-1 to TRBJ2-5; TRBD1 agrees at 8 bases. V shed 5 bases and J 5 bases; nucleotides not matched to a gene: 8. The CDR3 runs 14 residues. The V gene's germline CDR1 is SGHRS and CDR2 YFSETQ. For the CDR3, the DNA is TGCGCCAGCAGGTCAACCTACAGGGGGGAGACCCAGTACTTC. Encoded protein: CASRSTYRGETQYF.

This clone was recorded only once. V gene TRBV4-1 combines with J gene TRBJ1-1, with TRBD1 matching 8 bases. Germline CDR1 is MGHRA and CDR2 is YSYEKL. The CDR3 length is 19 residues. With 0 bases clipped from V and 0 bases from J, the junction kept 12 bases outside the gene matches. The chain's CDR3 is CASSQDVGRGHLMNTEAFF. In nucleotides, the CDR3 is TGCGCCAGCAGCCAAGATGTGGGCAGGGGGCATTTAATGAACACTGAAGCTTTCTTT.

The chain has TRBV7-9 and TRBJ2-1; weak D call: TRBD2 (5 bases). The CDR3 sequence is 16 residues long. Per the germline V gene, CDR1 is SEHNR and CDR2 is FQNEAQ (reference sequence). V was shortened by 0 bases and J by 0 bases, with 9 bases between the two germline ends. CDR3 in DNA: TGTGCCAGCAGCTTAGCGCGAGGGAGCTCCTACAATGAGCAGTTCTTC. The encoded protein is CASSLARGSSYNEQFF.

The chain joins TRBV5-6 to TRBJ2-7, with a weak D call TRBD2 (5 bases). The V gene lost 4 bases and the J gene lost 8 bases, with 16 bases spanning the gap. Germline lookup yields CDR1 SGHDT and CDR2 YYEEEE. The CDR3 extends over 13 amino acids. The CDR3, as DNA: TGTGCCAGCAGCGCGGAGGACGCGGCAAAGCAGTACTTC. Protein product: CASSAEDAAKQYF.

The chain recombines TRBV18 with TRBJ2-2, with TRBD2 identical over 10 bases. The CDR3 runs 16 residues. Germline V CDR1 and CDR2: KGHSH, LQKENI. Trimming at V came to 3 bases and at J to 5 bases, leaving 6 bases not matched to a gene. CDR3 DNA sequence: TGTGCCAGCTCACCTCAAGCGGGAGGGCTTACCGGGGAGCTGTTTTTT. It translates to CASSPQAGGLTGELFF.

This clone was recorded a few times. This chain links TRBV11-3 with TRBJ2-1; 7 bases are a match to TRBD2. There are 14 residues in the CDR3. Trimming at V came to 3 bases and at J to 7 bases, leaving 6 bases not matched to a gene. Per germline, CDR1 SGHNT and CDR2 YENEEA. CDR3 DNA: TGTGCCAGCAGCTTGACGACTAGCAGTAATGAGCAGTTCTTC. It translates to CASSLTTSSNEQFF.

The CDR3 reads CASSYSTGELFF. In DNA form, the CDR3 reads TGTGCCAGCAGTTACTCGACAGGGGAGCTGTTTTTT. The V and J genes are TRBV6-2 or TRBV6-3 and TRBJ2-2; D is unresolved. The CDR3 loop spans 12 amino acids. CDR1 is MNHEY, CDR2 SVGEGT, per germline. V was trimmed by 0 bases and J by 8 bases, leaving 4 bases between them.

The V gene is TRBV29-1, the J gene TRBJ2-1; a weak D match, TRBD2 (6 bases). CDR1 SQVTM and CDR2 ANQGSEA come from the germline V gene. The CDR3 spans 13 residues. Trimming cost V 6 bases and J 1 base, with 10 bases left between them. CDR3 nucleotides: TGCAGCGTCGAGCGGGTTTCCTACAATGAGCAGTTCTTC. It specifies CSVERVSYNEQFF.

J is TRBJ2-1 and V is TRBV7-8; no firm D call. This CDR3 spans 12 amino acids. The V gene lost 3 bases and the J gene lost 8 bases, with 8 bases spanning the gap. Looked up from germline, CDR1 is SGHVS and CDR2 is FQNEAQ. DNA for the CDR3: TGTGCCAGCAGCTTGGGCGTAGATGAGCAGTTCTTC. It translates to CASSLGVDEQFF. The whole variable domain, remainder taken from reference TRBV7-8 and TRBJ2-1, is GAGVSQSPRYKVAKRGQDVALRCDPISGHVSLFWYQQALGQGPEFLTYFQNEAQLDKSGLPSDRFFAERPEGSVSTLKIQRTQQEDSAVYLCASSLGVDEQFFGPGTRLTVL.

The rearrangement joins TRBV27 to TRBJ2-3; 10 nucleotides agree with TRBD2. Germline values: CDR1 MNHEY, CDR2 SMNVEV (reference sequence). Losses at the gene ends were 5 bases for V and 0 bases for J; bases not matched to a gene: 14. The CDR3 sequence is 19 residues long. The CDR3 region is CASSLSGRAFRPSTDTQYF. The CDR3 nucleotides read TGTGCCAGCAGTCTAAGCGGGAGGGCCTTTCGTCCAAGCACAGATACGCAGTATTTT.

The chain joins TRBV7-9 to TRBJ2-7; D not certain. Per the germline V gene, CDR1 is SEHNR and CDR2 is FQNEAQ (reference sequence). This CDR3 comprises 14 residues. Trimming shortened V by 1 base and J by 0 bases, and 7 bases separated the two germline ends. CDR3: CASSLVQASYEQYF. Here the CDR3 DNA reads TGTGCCAGCAGCTTAGTTCAGGCCTCCTACGAGCAGTACTTC.

This chain uses TRBV27 with TRBJ2-5, with D perhaps matching TRBD1 (7 bases). Germline lookup yields CDR1 MNHEY and CDR2 SMNVEV (reference sequence). This CDR3 has 13 residues. Trimming left V 7 bases short and J 4 bases short, with 13 bases between. CDR3 loop: CASKPGGIETQYF. The DNA for the CDR3 is TGTGCCAGCAAACCAGGGGGGATAGAGACCCAGTACTTC.

The V and J genes are TRBV12-3 or TRBV12-4 and TRBJ2-3; 9 bases map to TRBD2. Trimming cost V 5 bases and J 11 bases; bases outside gene matches: 2. This CDR3 has 11 amino acids. CDR3 protein: CASSRLAEQYF. The CDR3 DNA reads TGTGCCAGCAGTCGACTAGCGGAGCAGTATTTT.

The gene calls are TRBV2 and TRBJ2-1, with TRBD2 identical over 10 bases. Germline V lookup: CDR1 SNHLY, CDR2 FYNNEI. With 1 base clipped from V and 9 bases from J, the junction kept 6 bases outside the gene matches. This CDR3 has 15 amino acids. CDR3 region: CASSEGLSGRGEQFF. CDR3 in DNA: TGTGCCAGCAGTGAAGGACTGAGCGGGAGGGGTGAGCAGTTCTTC.

This clone was observed a few times. This chain joins TRBV10-1 and TRBJ2-5, with D possibly TRBD2 on 6 matching bases. This CDR3 comprises 17 residues. Per germline, CDR1 WNHNN and CDR2 SYGVQD (reference sequence). Trimming took 3 bases from V and 2 from J, leaving 19 bases between them. The CDR3 DNA follows: TGCGCCAGCAGTGATACGAGAGGGGTACGGGGGCAAGAGACCCAGTACTTC. Protein sequence: CASSDTRGVRGQETQYF.

This sequence joins TRBV7-2 and TRBJ2-7, with 8 bases aligning to TRBD1. V trimming: 2 bases; J trimming: 6 bases; junction bases outside the gene matches: 12. The CDR3 is 16 residues long. Germline V gene lookup returns CDR1 SGHTA and CDR2 FQGNSA. In DNA, the CDR3 is TGTGCCAGCAGCTTATCGAGTTGGACAGGGAACATCGAGCAGTACTTC. Translation gives CASSLSSWTGNIEQYF.

The chain joins TRBV5-1 to TRBJ1-5; 9 nucleotides match TRBD1. V trimming: 5 bases; J trimming: 7 bases; junction bases outside the gene matches: 10. Germline V gene sequence: CDR1 SGHRS, CDR2 YFSETQ. This CDR3 comprises 15 residues. CDR3 DNA: TGCGCCAGCAGGAGGGGACAGGGCCATGACCAGCCCCAGCATTTT. It codes for CASRRGQGHDQPQHF.

V usage is TRBV12-3 or TRBV12-4 and J usage is TRBJ1-2, with D unresolved. V lost 5 bases to trimming and J lost 6 bases, with 13 bases between them. This CDR3 spans 13 amino acids. This chain's CDR3 is CASSPLKEHGYTF. The CDR3 nucleotides are TGTGCCAGCAGTCCCCTTAAGGAGCATGGCTACACCTTC.